A selection of T cell receptor beta chains follows, all from one sample in a study of T cell responses to AZD1222 COVID-19 vaccine. Sequenced by immunoSEQ multiplex PCR; TCRdb stores in-frame clones only, minus some. The sample includes fewer than 200,000 clones, approximately 91% of them seen just once. The specimen was peripheral blood, collected on day 0 of AZD1222 vaccination. These receptor sequences come from an adult in good health. The conserved cysteine and the conserved F or W are not part of the CDR3 here. Each record gives: clone size, D gene, V gene, CDR3 protein. The D gene is left open where the match is weak. Clone size is shown for a subset of rows, as once, few, many or a class of expanded clone.

NA	NA	TRBV19	ASREYGSSYEQY
NA	TRBD2	TRBV27	ASSTYPPDRLADEQY
NA	NA	TRBV24-1	ATSALAISYNEQF
NA	TRBD1	TRBV5-1	ASSLGTGIDQPQH
few	TRBD1	TRBV7-2	ASSSQTGAGEKLF
NA	TRBD1	TRBV30	AWSPGGVGGYT
NA	NA	TRBV29-1	SVENNSQETQY
NA	NA	TRBV3-1/TRBV3-2	ASSRPGAKDIQY
NA	TRBD1	TRBV2	ASRPTGGENEKLF
once	NA	TRBV4-3	ASSQGRSSYNEQF
NA	NA	TRBV24-1	ATGGGGSYEQY
NA	NA	TRBV11-2	ASSLGTRDQETQY
NA	NA	TRBV15	ATSRDREGLEAF
NA	TRBD2	TRBV5-4	ASSSAGLGYNEQF
once	TRBD2	TRBV19	ASISGRAGELF
NA	NA	TRBV11-2	ASSDPSLAKNIQY
once	NA	TRBV27	ASSLSRVRYEQY
NA	NA	TRBV7-9	ASSFAAGNQPQH
NA	NA	TRBV7-9	ASSLAGSDTQY
NA	TRBD1	TRBV19	ASNLRDRGLSGYGYT
NA	TRBD1	TRBV5-8	ASSLGRQGIYGYT